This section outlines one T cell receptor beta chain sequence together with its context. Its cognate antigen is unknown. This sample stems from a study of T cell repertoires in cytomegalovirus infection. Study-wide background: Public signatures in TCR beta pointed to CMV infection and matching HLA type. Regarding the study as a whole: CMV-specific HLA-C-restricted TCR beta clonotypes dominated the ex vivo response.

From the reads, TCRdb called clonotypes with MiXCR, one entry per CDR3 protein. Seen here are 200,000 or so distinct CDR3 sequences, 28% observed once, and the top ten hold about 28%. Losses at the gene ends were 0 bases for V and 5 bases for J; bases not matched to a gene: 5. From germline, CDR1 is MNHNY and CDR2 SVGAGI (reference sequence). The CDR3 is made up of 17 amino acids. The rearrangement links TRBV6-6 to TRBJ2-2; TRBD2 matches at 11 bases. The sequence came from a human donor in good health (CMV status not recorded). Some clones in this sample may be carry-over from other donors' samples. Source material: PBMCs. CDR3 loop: CASSYSTSGAQTGELFF. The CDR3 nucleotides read TGTGCCAGCAGTTACTCGACTAGCGGGGCACAAACCGGGGAGCTGTTTTTT.